The 9 T cell receptor beta chains given below trace back to one sample, sequenced in a study of radiation and T cells in renal cell carcinoma (dated by TCRdb to the early 2020s). Libraries were constructed by the immunoSEQ multiplex PCR assay. Imported from immuneACCESS, the table was reduced by TCRdb to in-frame sequences with V and J called. These copies leave out some clones; in studies compared against another copy, an unresolved V gene accounts for under half, and the cause of the remainder is not known. The sample has 150,000 to 160,000 clones on record, approximately 90% of them singletons. Over 10% of the sample rests with the top ten. What this sample's time point label stands for: blood 2 weeks post-SBRT. Per the publication, the treatment or condition label means: 15 Gy SBRT to primary tumor, nephrectomy 4 weeks later. The sample in question was blood, obtained from a patient whose treatment included radiotherapy and nephrectomy. These receptors were obtained from a woman aged 50 to 60 with renal cell carcinoma.

This clone occurred a few times. The rearrangement links TRBV7-9 to TRBJ1-1, with 7 bases matching TRBD1. CDR1 is SEHNR, CDR2 FQNEAQ, per germline (reference sequence). The CDR3 length is 14 residues. Losses at the gene ends were 5 bases for V and 1 base for J; bases not matched to a gene: 4. In DNA, the CDR3 is TGTGCCAGCAGCGTCGGGACAGAGAACACTGAAGCTTTCTTT. It is translated as CASSVGTENTEAFF.

The genes are TRBV21-1 and TRBJ1-1. TRBV21-1 has pseudogene status. CDR3 length: 12 residues. The CDR3 loop reads CASSLMTTEAFF. The CDR3 nucleotides read TGTGCCAGCAGCCTCATGACCACTGAAGCTTTCTTT.

In DNA, the CDR3 is TGTGCCAGCAGCTTAGATGCGGCGGGGGAGACCCAGTACTTC. This encodes CASSLDAAGETQYF. This chain uses TRBV7-2 with TRBJ2-5; a weak D match, TRBD2 (6 bases). The CDR3 has 14 amino acids. V was pared by 1 base and J by 5 bases, with 11 bases between. Germline assignment: CDR1 SGHTA and CDR2 FQGNSA.

V gene TRBV4-1 combines with J gene TRBJ2-5, with 7 bases that match TRBD1. The V segment lost 4 bases and the J segment 0 bases; nucleotides outside the gene matches: 11. The V gene's germline CDR1 is MGHRA and CDR2 YSYEKL. There are 17 residues in the CDR3. The CDR3 DNA sequence: TGCGCCAGCAGCCGAACTTACGGGACAGCAAACCAAGAGACCCAGTACTTC. Amino acids: CASSRTYGTANQETQYF.

The J gene is TRBJ2-3, the V gene TRBV6-5, with 13 bases matching TRBD2. Trimming took 2 bases from V and 2 from J; bases not matched to a gene: 1. Germline V CDR1 and CDR2: MNHEY, SVGAGI. The CDR3 consists of 16 residues. CDR3 DNA sequence: TGTGCCAGCAGTTACACTAGCGGGGGGGCCACAGATACGCAGTATTTT. Translating it yields CASSYTSGGATDTQYF.

The chain uses TRBV10-3 and TRBJ1-1; no clear D. The CDR3 length is 12 residues. Trimming cost V 7 bases and J 3 bases, with 9 bases left between them. CDR1 and CDR2 (germline): ENHRY, SYGVKD. The CDR3 reads CAINGDHTEAFF. CDR3 in DNA: TGTGCCATCAACGGTGATCACACTGAAGCTTTCTTT.

The chain is built from TRBV2 and TRBJ2-7, with D possibly being TRBD2 (6 bases). CDR1 and CDR2 (germline): SNHLY, FYNNEI. The CDR3 length is 15 residues. Trimming pared 7 bases from V and 0 bases from J, leaving 16 bases between. The CDR3 spells CASISIRGSSYEQYF. Written as DNA, the CDR3 is TGTGCCAGCATTTCTATTCGGGGGAGCTCCTACGAGCAGTACTTC.

The V and J genes are TRBV9 and TRBJ2-3; D unclear. Germline assignment: CDR1 SGDLS and CDR2 YYNGEE. V was trimmed by 3 bases and J by 3 bases, leaving 5 bases between them. CDR3 length equals 12 residues. CDR3 sequence: CASSGNTDTQYF. In DNA, the CDR3 is TGTGCCAGCAGCGGAAATACAGATACGCAGTATTTT.

The rearrangement joins TRBV7-9 to TRBJ1-2, with D uncertain. Looked up from germline, CDR1 is SEHNR and CDR2 is FQNEAQ (reference sequence). Trimming took off 1 base at V and 5 bases at J, with 8 bases between the two ends. CDR3 length: 13 amino acids. This CDR3 reads CASSLVGSYGYTF. In nucleotides, the CDR3 is TGTGCCAGCAGCTTAGTGGGCTCGTATGGCTACACCTTC.